The 13 T cell receptor beta chains given below trace back to one sample, sequenced in a study of blood T cell repertoires in COVID-19. The protocol was immunoSEQ multiplex PCR, while the TCRdb copy is restricted to in-frame clones and leaves out a portion. The profile shows about 140,000 clones, about 87% of them singletons. The source material was peripheral blood. These receptor sequences come from a woman aged 50 to 60 with acute or convalescent COVID-19.

This clone was observed once. The J gene is TRBJ1-1, the V gene TRBV19; TRBD1 matches 9 bases. J was trimmed by 1 base and V by 2 bases; bases with no gene match: 2. The CDR3 spans 15 residues. Germline V gene lookup returns CDR1 LNHDA and CDR2 SQIVND (reference sequence). The CDR3 reads CASSITGGWNTEAFF. For the CDR3, the DNA is TGTGCCAGTAGTATAACAGGGGGCTGGAACACTGAAGCTTTCTTT.

In this sample, this clone turned up once. The J gene is TRBJ2-1, the V gene TRBV3-1 (or the pseudogene TRBV3-2); 8 nucleotides match TRBD1. CDR1 and CDR2 from the germline V gene are LGHDT and YNNKEL (reference sequence). CDR3 size: 15 residues. The ends lost 3 bases at V and 4 bases at J; junction bases unmatched: 5. CDR3 nucleotide sequence: TGTGCCAGCAGCCAGACAGGGGTGGGTTACAATGAGCAGTTCTTC. Residues: CASSQTGVGYNEQFF.

The chain carries TRBV27 and TRBJ2-7; tentative D call: TRBD1 (7 bases). Trimming shortened V by 6 bases and J by 0 bases, and 18 bases separated the two germline ends. The CDR3 covers 16 residues. Germline values: CDR1 MNHEY, CDR2 SMNVEV (reference sequence). CDR3 DNA sequence: TGTGCCAGCAGGGGCTGGAGGGACAGTTACTCCTACGAGCAGTACTTC. Encoded protein: CASRGWRDSYSYEQYF.

This chain connects TRBV5-1 to TRBJ2-7, with D possibly matching TRBD1 (6 bases). This CDR3 comprises 14 residues. CDR1 is SGHRS and CDR2 is YFSETQ in the germline V gene. Trimming shortened V by 1 base and J by 1 base, and 9 bases separated the two germline ends. CDR3 coding DNA: TGCGCCAGCAGCTTGTCACAGGGTTCCTACGAGCAGTACTTC. Protein product: CASSLSQGSYEQYF.

The chain employs TRBV12-5 and TRBJ2-6; D perhaps matches TRBD2 (6 bases). CDR1 is LGHNT and CDR2 is FRNRAP in the germline V gene. The length of the CDR3 is 17 residues. Between the trimmed V and J ends, which lost 5 bases and 0 bases, there was a span of 14 bases. The CDR3 region is CASGVPGLNSGANVLTF. The CDR3 DNA reads as TGTGCTAGTGGTGTCCCGGGACTCAACTCTGGGGCCAACGTCCTGACTTTC.

The gene calls are TRBV10-3 and TRBJ2-3, with D possibly being TRBD2 (7 bases). V gave up 4 bases and J gave up 2 bases, with 16 bases separating them. The CDR3 runs 16 residues. Germline CDR1 reads ENHRY; CDR2 reads SYGVKD. The CDR3 DNA is TGTGCCATCAGTGCGGCGGCGGGGGCGATCACAGATACGCAGTATTTT. This translates into CAISAAAGAITDTQYF.

The chain has TRBV4-1 and TRBJ2-5; D possibly corresponds to TRBD2 (6 bases). V was shortened by 3 bases and J by 1 base, with 9 bases between the two germline ends. CDR3 size: 14 residues. Germline CDR1 MGHRA, CDR2 YSYEKL. The CDR3 region is CASSQTSPQETQYF. CDR3 sequence (DNA): TGCGCCAGCAGCCAGACTAGTCCCCAAGAGACCCAGTACTTC.

The chain is built from TRBV7-9 and TRBJ2-1; TRBD2 agrees at 9 bases. CDR1 SEHNR and CDR2 FQNEAQ come from the germline V gene (reference sequence). The CDR3 loop spans 14 amino acids. Trimming at V came to 4 bases and at J to 9 bases, leaving 7 bases not matched to a gene. CDR3 DNA: TGTGCCAGCAGCTACCTAGCGGGGCAGGGTGAGCAGTTCTTC. It is translated as CASSYLAGQGEQFF.

The chain employs TRBV12-3 or TRBV12-4 and TRBJ2-1, with a weak D call TRBD2 (5 bases). The CDR3 runs 11 residues. V lost 6 bases and J lost 9, with 9 bases in between. DNA of the CDR3: TGTGCCAGCAGGATCGCGGGTGAGCAGTTCTTC. Translating gives CASRIAGEQFF.

The chain combines TRBV6-1 with TRBJ2-7, with D possibly matching TRBD1 (6 bases). Trimming took off 1 base at V and 5 bases at J, with 15 bases between the two ends. Germline assignment: CDR1 MNHNS and CDR2 SASEGT. This CDR3 has 15 residues. CDR3 nucleotides: TGTGCCAGCAGTGAAGTTTGGGGGCGGGTCAACGAGCAGTACTTC. Encoded protein: CASSEVWGRVNEQYF.

This clone came up a few times. This chain connects TRBV6-5 to TRBJ1-1; 8 bases fit TRBD1. V trimming: 4 bases; J trimming: 5 bases; junction bases outside the gene matches: 9. This CDR3 comprises 15 residues. Germline lookup yields CDR1 MNHEY and CDR2 SVGAGI. In DNA form, the CDR3 reads TGTGCCAGCAGTTCTACTCGGACAGGGCGAACTGAAGCTTTCTTT. Protein sequence: CASSSTRTGRTEAFF.

The chain links TRBV10-3 to TRBJ2-1; 7 bases match TRBD2. The CDR3 loop spans 16 amino acids. J gave up 4 bases and V 0 bases, and 6 bases lay outside the gene matches. Looked up from germline, CDR1 is ENHRY and CDR2 is SYGVKD. As DNA, the CDR3 is TGTGCCATCAGTGAGTCGACTGGGGGGGATTACAATGAGCAGTTCTTC. Translating gives CAISESTGGDYNEQFF.

V is TRBV2 and J is TRBJ2-7; the match to TRBD1 covers 8 bases. This CDR3 is built from 14 residues. Germline CDR1 is SNHLY and CDR2 is FYNNEI. The ends lost 3 bases at V and 3 bases at J; junction bases unmatched: 4. The chain's CDR3 is CASSDTDRVYEQYF. CDR3 DNA sequence: TGTGCCAGCAGTGATACGGACAGGGTCTACGAGCAGTACTTC. Full variable domain (rest looked up from reference TRBV2 and TRBJ2-7): EPEVTQTPSHQVTQMGQEVILRCVPISNHLYFYWYRQILGQKVEFLVSFYNNEISEKSEIFDDQFSVERPDGSNFTLKIRSTKLEDSAMYFCASSDTDRVYEQYFGPGTRLTVT.